Shown below are 32 T cell receptor beta chains from a single sample sequenced in a study of T cell responses to AZD1222 COVID-19 vaccine. The table came from immunoSEQ multiplex PCR; TCRdb's copy has only in-frame clones and leaves some out. This sample has fewer than 150,000 clones, with approximately 90% found just once. The sequencing here drew on peripheral blood, taken on day 0 of AZD1222 vaccination. The receptors were sampled from an adult in good health.

The chain joins TRBV6-2 or TRBV6-3 to TRBJ2-3; D not resolved. Germline loops: CDR1 MNHEY, CDR2 SVGEGT. The CDR3 spans 16 residues. V was clipped by 2 bases and J by 6 bases, with 18 bases between them. The DNA for the CDR3 is TGTGCCAGCAGTTACGTGGCTTCCCCCCGTCCGGATACGCAGTATTTT. Protein product: CASSYVASPRPDTQYF.

V is TRBV5-1 and J is TRBJ2-4; unclear D gene. The V end lost 4 bases, the J end lost 8 bases, and 13 bases lay between the germline ends. Germline V gene data show CDR1 as SGHRS and CDR2 as YFSETQ. This CDR3 region has 13 residues. This CDR3 reads CASSPGGVDIQYF. Here the CDR3 DNA reads TGCGCCAGCAGCCCAGGTGGGGTAGACATTCAGTACTTC.

The chain is built from TRBV6-5 and TRBJ2-5; the D gene is possibly TRBD2 (6 bases). V lost 6 bases to trimming and J lost 5 bases, with 16 bases between them. Germline lookup yields CDR1 MNHEY and CDR2 SVGAGI. CDR3 length: 14 amino acids. This CDR3 is CASSLRRGRETQYF. CDR3 nucleotides: TGTGCCAGCAGCCTCAGGAGGGGCAGGGAGACCCAGTACTTC.

The rearrangement links TRBV18 to TRBJ2-2; 7 bases are shared with TRBD1. J lost 4 bases, V lost 3 bases, and 5 bases had no gene match. Looked up from germline, CDR1 is KGHSH and CDR2 is LQKENI. This CDR3 is built from 15 residues. DNA for the CDR3: TGTGCCAGCTCACCGACAGGGACGGTCACCGGGGAGCTGTTTTTT. It codes for CASSPTGTVTGELFF.

This chain links TRBV27 with TRBJ2-5, with 7 bases that match TRBD1. The CDR3 sequence is 16 residues long. Germline CDR1 reads MNHEY; CDR2 reads SMNVEV (reference sequence). After removal of 7 bases from V and 1 base from J, the junction contained 12 bases not matched to a gene. The CDR3 sequence is CASISSGGPPQETQYF. The CDR3 coding sequence is TGTGCCAGCATATCCTCAGGGGGTCCTCCCCAAGAGACCCAGTACTTC.

This rearrangement joins TRBV19 to TRBJ1-2, with 8 bases lining up with TRBD1. Per germline, CDR1 LNHDA and CDR2 SQIVND (reference sequence). The CDR3 covers 16 residues. J gave up 3 bases and V 9 bases, and 15 bases lay outside the gene matches. CDR3: CASRRALTGVHYGYTF. As DNA, the CDR3 is TGTGCCAGCAGGAGGGCCTTGACAGGGGTCCACTATGGCTACACCTTC.

V gene TRBV12-3 or TRBV12-4 combines with J gene TRBJ1-6, with a tentative D call TRBD1 (5 bases). The CDR3 extends over 12 amino acids. V lost 7 bases and J lost 8, with 9 bases in between. This CDR3 reads CASTVGDSPLHF. The CDR3 DNA reads as TGTGCCAGCACCGTGGGGGATTCACCCCTCCACTTT.

The V call is TRBV2, the J call TRBJ2-3, with D possibly being TRBD1 (6 bases). V was clipped by 6 bases and J by 3 bases, with 10 bases between them. This CDR3 contains 13 residues. CDR1 SNHLY and CDR2 FYNNEI come from the germline V gene. The CDR3 reads CASRPGQTDTQYF. In DNA, the CDR3 is TGTGCCAGCAGACCCGGACAGACAGATACGCAGTATTTT.

This clone was detected once. The chain links TRBV23-1 to TRBJ1-2; D possibly corresponds to TRBD1 (5 bases). TRBV23-1 is an ORF, and what it does is uncertain. Trimming removed 8 bases at V and 4 bases at J, with 23 bases between. The CDR3 has 16 amino acids. In DNA, the CDR3 is TGCGCCAGCTCCCGAGGGGACGTCTTTTTTCTCTATGGCTACACCTTC. This sequence encodes CASSRGDVFFLYGYTF.

This chain links TRBV19 with TRBJ1-6, with D unclear. The germline CDR1 and CDR2 sequences are LNHDA and SQIVND (reference sequence). V was shortened by 4 bases and J by 7 bases, with 11 bases between the two germline ends. CDR3 length: 14 residues. The CDR3 is CASSSGRINSPLHF. Written as DNA, the CDR3 is TGTGCCAGTAGTAGTGGACGGATAAATTCACCCCTCCACTTT.

V gene TRBV19 combines with J gene TRBJ1-6; 8 bases are shared with TRBD1. The CDR3 spans 16 residues. The germline gives CDR1 LNHDA, CDR2 SQIVND (reference sequence). V lost 8 bases and J lost 6; bases outside the gene matches: 12. This CDR3 reads CASAEAGTGVNSPLHF. The CDR3 region has the DNA TGTGCCAGTGCGGAGGCGGGGACAGGAGTTAATTCACCCCTCCACTTT.

The chain joins TRBV6-6 to TRBJ1-6, with D possibly matching TRBD1 (5 bases). CDR1 and CDR2 (germline): MNHNY, SVGAGI (reference sequence). The CDR3 spans 14 residues. The V end lost 6 bases, the J end lost 7 bases, and 13 bases lay between the germline ends. This CDR3 is CASSPRRGNSPLHF. In DNA form, the CDR3 reads TGTGCCAGCAGCCCCCGACGGGGGAATTCACCCCTCCACTTT.

This chain uses TRBV3-1 (or the pseudogene TRBV3-2) with TRBJ1-1; the match to TRBD1 covers 7 bases. There are 15 residues in the CDR3. CDR1 is LGHDT and CDR2 is YNNKEL in the germline V gene (reference sequence). After removal of 0 bases from V and 5 bases from J, the junction contained 6 bases not matched to a gene. The DNA for the CDR3 is TGTGCCAGCAGCCAAGATGATGCAGGGGGGACTGAAGCTTTCTTT. This encodes CASSQDDAGGTEAFF.

V gene TRBV4-3 combines with J gene TRBJ2-4, with 8 nucleotides matching TRBD1. The CDR3 runs to 16 residues. Germline V gene sequence: CDR1 LGHNA, CDR2 YSLEER. Trimming cost V 0 bases and J 7 bases; bases outside gene matches: 8. CDR3 nucleotide sequence: TGCGCCAGCAGCCAAGATCGGTCGGGACAGGAGAACATTCAGTACTTC. Translation gives CASSQDRSGQENIQYF.

The sample holds one count of this clone. V is TRBV4-2 and J is TRBJ1-3; D is unresolved. The CDR3 is 14 residues long. Germline V CDR1 and CDR2: LGHNA, YNFKEQ. V lost 1 base, J lost 2 bases, and 6 bases lay in between. In DNA form, the CDR3 reads TGTGCCAGCAGCCAAGCTGGGCCTGGAAACACCATATATTTT. As protein: CASSQAGPGNTIYF.

The gene calls are TRBV27 and TRBJ1-4; the D is unclear. Trimming took 1 base from V and 0 from J, leaving 6 bases between them. This CDR3 has 15 amino acids. CDR1 and CDR2 (germline): MNHEY, SMNVEV (reference sequence). The CDR3 nucleotides read TGTGCCAGCAGTTTATTAGCCTCAACTAATGAAAAACTGTTTTTT. This translates into CASSLLASTNEKLFF.

The CDR3 reads CASSFSDSFNTEAFF. The CDR3, as DNA: TGTGCCAGCAGCTTTTCGGACAGTTTCAACACTGAAGCTTTCTTT. The V and J genes are TRBV9 and TRBJ1-1, with D possibly matching TRBD1 (6 bases). CDR3 size: 15 residues. The V and J ends lost 4 bases and 2 bases respectively, with 15 bases between them. Germline V gives CDR1 SGDLS, CDR2 YYNGEE.

The chain employs TRBV24-1 and TRBJ2-3; tentative D call: TRBD1 (5 bases). V was trimmed by 0 bases and J by 1 base, leaving 10 bases between them. CDR3 length: 16 residues. CDR1 and CDR2 from the germline V gene are KGHDR and SFDVKD. The CDR3 reads CATSDLLLTGTDTQYF. CDR3 sequence (DNA): TGTGCCACCAGTGATTTGCTTCTGACAGGCACAGATACGCAGTATTTT.

This chain connects TRBV27 to TRBJ1-5; possible D gene TRBD1, 6 bases. In germline, CDR1 is MNHEY, CDR2 SMNVEV (reference sequence). Trimming stripped 5 bases from V and 4 bases from J, with 18 bases between. The CDR3 loop spans 16 amino acids. CDR3 in amino acids: CASSPSLQGSNQPQHF. CDR3 nucleotides: TGTGCCAGCAGTCCATCCCTACAGGGATCTAATCAGCCCCAGCATTTT.

The chain uses TRBV19 and TRBJ1-3; weak D call: TRBD1 (5 bases). Trimming cost V 7 bases and J 0 bases, with 10 bases left between them. Germline assignment: CDR1 LNHDA and CDR2 SQIVND (reference sequence). CDR3 length equals 14 residues. The CDR3: CASKLGLSGNTIYF. The CDR3 bases are TGTGCCAGTAAATTGGGGCTCTCTGGAAACACCATATATTTT.

V usage is TRBV5-1 and J usage is TRBJ2-2; D is possibly TRBD1 (6 bases). With 0 bases removed from V and 4 bases from J, the gap between germline ends came to 10 bases. Germline loops: CDR1 SGHRS, CDR2 YFSETQ. The CDR3 extends over 15 amino acids. CDR3 coding DNA: TGCGCCAGCAGCTTGGGACAGGTGATCACCGGGGAGCTGTTTTTT. The encoded protein is CASSLGQVITGELFF.

The chain employs TRBV4-1 and TRBJ2-7, with D unresolved. The germline V gene encodes CDR1 MGHRA and CDR2 YSYEKL. The V and J ends lost 4 bases and 2 bases respectively, with 15 bases between them. The CDR3 totals 15 residues. CDR3 nucleotides: TGCGCCAGCAGCCCTGTCCATAGGAAGACCTACGAGCAGTACTTC. This gives the protein CASSPVHRKTYEQYF.

The CDR3 sequence is CASRASASYEQYF. CDR3 nucleotide sequence: TGTGCCAGCAGGGCGAGCGCTTCCTACGAGCAGTACTTC. The gene calls are TRBV27 and TRBJ2-7; D unresolved. Between the trimmed V and J ends, which lost 6 bases and 1 base, there was a span of 10 bases. CDR3 length: 13 amino acids. CDR1 is MNHEY and CDR2 is SMNVEV in the germline V gene (reference sequence).

The J gene is TRBJ2-7, the V gene TRBV5-1; D could derive from TRBD1 or TRBD2 (5 bases each). In germline, CDR1 is SGHRS, CDR2 YFSETQ. Trimming cost V 0 bases and J 2 bases, with 9 bases left between them. This CDR3 is built from 14 residues. The chain's CDR3 is CASSLVRGPYEQYF. The CDR3 nucleotides read TGCGCCAGCAGCTTGGTGAGGGGCCCCTACGAGCAGTACTTC.

The gene calls are TRBV3-1 (or the pseudogene TRBV3-2) and TRBJ2-7, with D perhaps matching TRBD1 or TRBD2 (6 bases each). The germline gives CDR1 LGHDT, CDR2 YNNKEL (reference sequence). Trimming removed 0 bases at V and 5 bases at J, with 8 bases between. CDR3 length: 13 residues. This CDR3 reads CASSQDRGHEQYF. The CDR3, as DNA: TGTGCCAGCAGCCAAGATCGGGGGCACGAGCAGTACTTC.

Only a few counts were recorded for this clone. The chain has TRBV5-1 and TRBJ1-2; no definite D call. Per germline, CDR1 SGHRS and CDR2 YFSETQ. CDR3 length: 15 residues. Trimming pared 3 bases from V and 0 bases from J, leaving 12 bases between. The CDR3 nucleotides read TGCGCCAGCAGCTCCCTTCGAGAACCTAACTATGGCTACACCTTC. Protein sequence: CASSSLREPNYGYTF. The variable domain in full, with the rest retrieved from reference TRBV5-1 and TRBJ1-2, is KAGVTQTPRYLIKTRGQQVTLSCSPISGHRSVSWYQQTPGQGLQFLFEYFSETQRNKGNFPGRFSGRQFSNSRSEMNVSTLELGDSALYLCASSSLREPNYGYTFGSGTRLTVV.

The V and J genes are TRBV5-1 and TRBJ2-7; D remains ambiguous. The CDR3 contains 12 residues. V was cut by 5 bases and J by 4 bases, with 10 bases left in between. Germline V gives CDR1 SGHRS, CDR2 YFSETQ. CDR3 sequence: CASSLTTYEQYF. CDR3 nucleotides: TGCGCCAGCAGTCTTACAACGTACGAGCAGTACTTC.

The V gene is TRBV4-3, the J gene TRBJ1-2; D gene ambiguous. Germline lookup yields CDR1 LGHNA and CDR2 YSLEER. V dropped 0 bases and J dropped 1 base, with 9 bases sitting between them. CDR3 size: 15 residues. DNA for the CDR3: TGCGCCAGCAGCCAAGATTATCAGGATAACTATGGCTACACCTTC. Protein sequence: CASSQDYQDNYGYTF.

The V gene is TRBV27, the J gene TRBJ2-7, with 8 bases fitting TRBD1. Germline V gene data show CDR1 as MNHEY and CDR2 as SMNVEV (reference sequence). This CDR3 is 16 amino acids long. Germline trimming cut 3 bases from V and 2 bases from J; bases unmatched to any gene: 9. CDR3: CASSFDGDRLTYEQYF. The CDR3 nucleotides are TGTGCCAGCAGTTTTGACGGGGACAGGTTAACCTACGAGCAGTACTTC.

DNA for the CDR3: TGTGCCAGCAGCTTCCGGGACACCGACTCCTACGAGCAGTACTTC. Its translation: CASSFRDTDSYEQYF. The V gene is TRBV9, the J gene TRBJ2-7; perhaps TRBD1 as D (6 bases). CDR3 size: 15 residues. V shed 4 bases and J shed 0 bases, with 14 bases lying between them. Germline V lookup: CDR1 SGDLS, CDR2 YYNGEE.

In DNA, the CDR3 is TGTGCCAGCAGCAACAGGGATAACGAGCAGTACTTC. Protein product: CASSNRDNEQYF. The chain combines TRBV21-1 with TRBJ2-7; TRBD1, the D gene given by the table, was not confirmed from the DNA. TRBV21-1 is an annotated pseudogene. The CDR3 runs to 12 residues.

The chain is built from TRBV5-1 and TRBJ1-6; 9 bases map to TRBD1. Germline-derived CDR1 and CDR2 are SGHRS and YFSETQ. The CDR3 sequence is 18 residues long. The J segment lost 8 bases and the V segment lost 3 bases, leaving 15 bases of the junction unmatched. The CDR3 DNA reads TGCGCCAGCAGCTCGGGACAGGGAGGCAGAGGTCGTGATTCACCCCTCCACTTT. This encodes CASSSGQGGRGRDSPLHF. The entire variable domain, with the rest obtained from reference TRBV5-1 and TRBJ1-6, is as follows: KAGVTQTPRYLIKTRGQQVTLSCSPISGHRSVSWYQQTPGQGLQFLFEYFSETQRNKGNFPGRFSGRQFSNSRSEMNVSTLELGDSALYLCASSSGQGGRGRDSPLHFGNGTRLTVT.